This is a list of T cell receptor beta chains from one sample in a study of cytomegalovirus exposure and HLA in healthy donors. Here immunoSEQ multiplex PCR was the method, and the copy in TCRdb shows in-frame clones only, minus some. The sample shows under 200,000 clones, 75% to 85% of them seen only once. Specimen: PBMCs. Receptors originate from a man aged 45-65 years in good health and CMV-seropositive. The CDR3 runs from the conserved cysteine through the conserved F or W. D genes are given only for firm matches. Part of the rows lack a size; the others show once, few, many or a class for expanded clones.

v_gene	j_gene	d_gene	abundance	CDR3aa	CDR3nt
TRBV28	TRBJ1-5	NA	NA	CASSSDLGSRQPQHF	TGTGCCAGCAGTTCGGACCTCGGGAGTAGGCAGCCCCAGCATTTT
TRBV28	TRBJ1-5	NA	NA	CASSLDLAKPRQPQHF	TGTGCCAGCAGTTTAGATCTGGCCAAACCCCGCCAGCCCCAGCATTTT
TRBV28	TRBJ2-7	NA	NA	CASSPQGSTYEQYF	TGTGCCAGCAGCCCGCAGGGTTCAACCTACGAGCAGTACTTC
TRBV5-5	TRBJ2-7	TRBD1	once	CASSPRGTGGGYEQYF	TGTGCCAGCAGCCCTAGGGGGACAGGGGGCGGGTACGAGCAGTACTTC
TRBV27	TRBJ2-1	NA	NA	CASSLSAALDEQFF	TGTGCCAGCAGTTTAAGTGCGGCCCTGGATGAGCAGTTCTTC
TRBV4-3	TRBJ2-7	TRBD2	few	CASSQLSGRAGEQYF	TGCGCCAGCAGCCAATTAAGCGGGAGGGCCGGCGAGCAGTACTTC
TRBV10-3	TRBJ2-7	TRBD2	NA	CAISESSGGGTSEQYF	TGTGCCATCAGTGAGTCGTCGGGAGGGGGGACCTCCGAGCAGTACTTC
TRBV7-6	TRBJ1-1	TRBD1	NA	CASSSTGGPTEAFF	TGTGCCAGCAGCTCGACAGGGGGCCCCACTGAAGCTTTCTTT
TRBV4-3	TRBJ1-3	NA	NA	CASSQVGGPGNTIYF	TGCGCCAGCAGCCAAGTAGGAGGGCCTGGAAACACCATATATTTT
TRBV29-1	TRBJ2-7	NA	once	CSVALDGRSYEQYF	TGCAGCGTCGCACTCGACGGGAGATCCTACGAGCAGTACTTC
TRBV28	TRBJ2-7	TRBD1	once	CASSLSQGAYEQYF	TGTGCCAGCAGTTTATCACAGGGGGCCTACGAGCAGTACTTC
TRBV27	TRBJ2-7	NA	NA	CPVEDEQYF	TGTCCTGTAGAAGACGAGCAGTACTTC
TRBV2	TRBJ2-1	NA	NA	CASSESGSSYNEQFF	TGTGCCAGCAGTGAATCGGGAAGCTCCTACAATGAGCAGTTCTTC
TRBV15	TRBJ2-2	NA	NA	CATSRGGPGTGELFF	TGTGCCACCAGCAGAGGAGGGCCGGGCACCGGGGAGCTGTTTTTT
TRBV6-1	TRBJ2-5	TRBD1	NA	CASRGTGQETQYF	TGTGCCAGCAGGGGGACAGGGCAAGAGACCCAGTACTTC
TRBV5-4	TRBJ2-4	TRBD1	NA	CASSFGQALAKNIQYF	TGTGCCAGCAGCTTCGGACAGGCGCTAGCCAAAAACATTCAGTACTTC
TRBV9	TRBJ1-2	TRBD1	few	CASSVSTGVNYGYTF	TGTGCCAGCAGCGTCTCGACAGGGGTTAACTATGGCTACACCTTC
TRBV30	TRBJ2-7	TRBD2	NA	CAWSGPPGGVYEQYF	TGTGCCTGGAGTGGCCCCCCGGGGGGTGTATACGAGCAGTACTTC
TRBV5-6	TRBJ1-1	TRBD1	NA	CASSWGTGSNTEAFF	TGTGCCAGCAGCTGGGGGACAGGCTCGAACACTGAAGCTTTCTTT
TRBV30	TRBJ2-1	TRBD2	NA	CAWSMGGSSTYNEQFF	TGTGCCTGGAGTATGGGCGGGAGCTCGACCTACAATGAGCAGTTCTTC
TRBV6-1	TRBJ2-7	NA	NA	CASSHSYEQYF	TGTGCCAGCAGCCACTCCTACGAGCAGTACTTC
TRBV6-5	TRBJ2-7	NA	NA	CASSYPDFVSYEQYF	TGTGCCAGCAGTTACCCAGACTTCGTCTCCTACGAGCAGTACTTC
TRBV11-3	TRBJ2-1	NA	NA	CASSPSGGHGDEQFF	TGTGCCAGCAGCCCTTCGGGGGGCCATGGGGATGAGCAGTTCTTC
TRBV11-1	TRBJ2-7	NA	few	CASSLVTGSYEQYF	TGTGCCAGCAGCTTAGTAACAGGGTCCTACGAGCAGTACTTC
TRBV9	TRBJ1-6	NA	few	CASSSGRASNSPLHF	TGTGCCAGCAGCTCGGGGAGGGCCTCTAATTCACCCCTCCACTTT
TRBV5-4	TRBJ2-4	NA	NA	CASSLGGLQYF	TGTGCCAGCAGCTTAGGGGGTCTTCAGTACTTC
TRBV6-6	TRBJ1-4	NA	NA	CASSNDRGSNEKLFF	TGTGCCAGCAGTAACGATAGGGGGTCCAATGAAAAACTGTTTTTT
TRBV9	TRBJ1-1	NA	NA	CASSVDAGAGKAFF	TGTGCCAGCAGCGTAGATGCAGGGGCTGGGAAAGCTTTCTTT
TRBV7-3	TRBJ2-3	NA	few	CASSLRAGPSPTDTQYF	TGTGCCAGCAGCTTAAGGGCGGGCCCAAGCCCCACAGATACGCAGTATTTT
TRBV13	TRBJ2-7	NA	NA	CASSLPGVRSYEQYF	TGTGCCAGCAGCTTACCCGGGGTTCGGTCCTACGAGCAGTACTTC
TRBV10-3	TRBJ1-1	TRBD1	NA	CAISDRDRGVEAFF	TGTGCCATCAGTGATCGGGACAGGGGGGTTGAAGCTTTCTTT
TRBV30	TRBJ1-6	NA	NA	CAWSVPGAYFSPLHF	TGTGCCTGGAGTGTACCAGGGGCCTACTTTTCACCCCTCCACTTT
TRBV7-9	TRBJ2-7	NA	NA	CASSFDGVLSYEQYF	TGTGCCAGCAGCTTTGACGGAGTACTCTCCTACGAGCAGTACTTC
TRBV29-1	TRBJ2-2	NA	NA	CSVWDKKNTGELFF	TGCAGCGTTTGGGACAAAAAGAACACCGGGGAGCTGTTTTTT
TRBV7-2	TRBJ2-7	TRBD1	NA	CASSPSGTGAYEQYF	TGTGCCAGCAGTCCTTCCGGGACAGGGGCCTACGAGCAGTACTTC
TRBV11-2	TRBJ1-1	NA	NA	CASSPTREAEAFF	TGTGCCAGCAGTCCAACCCGGGAGGCTGAAGCTTTCTTT
TRBV7-8	TRBJ2-5	TRBD2	few	CASTRGSGGKETQYF	TGTGCCAGCACTCGTGGTAGCGGGGGAAAAGAGACCCAGTACTTC
TRBV27	TRBJ1-5	NA	NA	CASSITFRDTYSNQPQHF	TGTGCCAGCAGTATAACTTTCCGGGACACATATAGCAATCAGCCCCAGCATTTT
TRBV28	TRBJ1-1	TRBD1	NA	CASSSRQGGSTEAFF	TGTGCCAGCAGTTCACGACAGGGGGGTAGCACTGAAGCTTTCTTT
TRBV5-1	TRBJ2-7	NA	NA	CASSSWGDEQYF	TGCGCCAGCAGCTCATGGGGGGACGAGCAGTACTTC
TRBV19	TRBJ2-1	TRBD1	NA	CASSIGTGTYNEQFF	TGTGCCAGTAGTATAGGGACAGGGACATACAATGAGCAGTTCTTC
TRBV6-5	TRBJ2-7	TRBD2	once	CASSYSGGRGYEQYF	TGTGCCAGCAGTTACTCGGGCGGGAGGGGCTACGAGCAGTACTTC
TRBV7-2	TRBJ2-3	TRBD2	once	CASSLQRDSTDTQYF	TGTGCCAGCAGCCTGCAGCGGGATAGCACAGATACGCAGTATTTT
TRBV28	TRBJ2-3	NA	NA	CASSLFGDVDTQYF	TGTGCCAGCAGTTTATTCGGGGATGTAGATACGCAGTATTTT
TRBV6-5	TRBJ2-1	TRBD2	NA	CASSLAGLEQFF	TGTGCCAGCAGTCTAGCGGGACTTGAGCAGTTCTTC
TRBV6-5	TRBJ1-3	NA	NA	CASSFLSGNTIYF	TGTGCCAGCAGTTTCCTCTCTGGAAACACCATATATTTT
TRBV5-4	TRBJ1-5	NA	NA	CASSFKGGSHSNQPQHF	TGTGCCAGCAGCTTCAAAGGGGGATCCCATAGCAATCAGCCCCAGCATTTT
TRBV18	TRBJ1-3	NA	NA	CASSPIGQGAGNTIYF	TGTGCCAGCTCACCAATCGGGCAGGGCGCTGGAAACACCATATATTTT
TRBV5-4	TRBJ2-2	TRBD1	NA	CASSLLGQGGTGELFF	TGTGCCAGCAGCTTGTTGGGACAGGGTGGCACCGGGGAGCTGTTTTTT
TRBV27	TRBJ2-3	TRBD1	NA	CASDFPVRDRGTDTQYF	TGTGCCAGCGACTTCCCGGTGAGGGACAGGGGAACAGATACGCAGTATTTT
TRBV5-6	TRBJ2-3	NA	few	CASAGIGTDTQYF	TGTGCCAGCGCAGGAATAGGCACAGATACGCAGTATTTT
TRBV7-3	TRBJ2-5	TRBD1	NA	CASSPTGVGETQYF	TGTGCCAGCAGCCCTACAGGGGTTGGGGAGACCCAGTACTTC
TRBV4-2	TRBJ2-1	TRBD2	NA	CASSQVTSGSNEQFF	TGTGCCAGCAGCCAAGTTACTAGCGGGAGCAATGAGCAGTTCTTC
TRBV6-5	TRBJ1-2	TRBD1	NA	CASAPGGVMYYGYTF	TGTGCCAGCGCCCCAGGGGGCGTTATGTACTATGGCTACACCTTC
TRBV7-3	TRBJ2-1	TRBD1	NA	CASSSTGLNEQFF	TGTGCCAGCAGCTCGACAGGGCTGAATGAGCAGTTCTTC
TRBV5-1	TRBJ2-7	TRBD1	few	CASSSGQGVEQYF	TGCGCCAGCAGCTCAGGACAGGGAGTCGAGCAGTACTTC